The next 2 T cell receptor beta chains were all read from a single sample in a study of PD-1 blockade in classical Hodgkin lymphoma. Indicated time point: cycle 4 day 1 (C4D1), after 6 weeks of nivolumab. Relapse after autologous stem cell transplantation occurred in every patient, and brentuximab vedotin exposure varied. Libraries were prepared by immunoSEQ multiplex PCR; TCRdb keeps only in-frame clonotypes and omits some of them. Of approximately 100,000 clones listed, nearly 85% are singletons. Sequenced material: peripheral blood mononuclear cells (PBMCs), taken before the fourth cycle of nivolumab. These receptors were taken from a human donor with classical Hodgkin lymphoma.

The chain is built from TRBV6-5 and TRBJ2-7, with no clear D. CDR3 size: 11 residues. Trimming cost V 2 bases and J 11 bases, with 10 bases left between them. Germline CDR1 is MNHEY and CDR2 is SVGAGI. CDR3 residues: CASSYQRLEYF. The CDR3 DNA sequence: TGTGCCAGCAGTTACCAACGACTGGAGTACTTC.

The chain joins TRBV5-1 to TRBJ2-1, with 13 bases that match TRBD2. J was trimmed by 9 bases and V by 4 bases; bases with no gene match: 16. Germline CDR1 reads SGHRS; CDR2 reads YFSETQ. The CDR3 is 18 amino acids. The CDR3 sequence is CASSAHPGLAGEVGEQFF. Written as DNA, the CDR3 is TGCGCCAGCAGCGCACACCCTGGACTAGCGGGAGAAGTAGGTGAGCAGTTCTTC.